Below, 26 T cell receptor beta chains from the same sample are listed, as sequenced in a study of cytomegalovirus exposure and HLA in healthy donors. The PCR was carried out with 60 Vbeta primers and 13 Jbeta primers. The repertoire was sequenced with immunoSEQ multiplex PCR; TCRdb's copy has only in-frame clones and lacks some. The data contain tens of thousands of clones, roughly four fifths of them singletons. The sequenced sample consisted of PBMCs. Every receptor here comes from a man younger than 45 in good health and CMV-seronegative.

The genes are TRBV5-1 and TRBJ1-1, with TRBD1 matching 11 bases. From germline, CDR1 is SGHRS and CDR2 YFSETQ. There are 18 residues in the CDR3. V gave up 0 bases and J gave up 3 bases; unmatched junction bases: 10. The DNA of the CDR3 is TGCGCCAGCAGCTTGGACCCGGGACAGGGGGTCGGGGACACTGAAGCTTTCTTT. Translating it yields CASSLDPGQGVGDTEAFF.

This clone was recorded only once. The genes are TRBV11-2 and TRBJ1-2; TRBD1 might be the D (5 bases). V was trimmed by 2 bases and J by 6 bases, leaving 10 bases between them. The CDR3 sequence is 13 residues long. The V gene's germline CDR1 is SGHAT and CDR2 FQNNGV. This CDR3 reads CASSLPGSHGYTF. The CDR3 nucleotides read TGTGCCAGCAGCTTACCAGGGTCCCATGGCTACACCTTC.

This chain links TRBV20-1 with TRBJ2-7, with D uncertain. Germline V gene sequence: CDR1 DFQATT, CDR2 SNEGSKA (reference sequence). The CDR3 length is 11 residues. The V and J ends lost 7 bases and 5 bases respectively, with 12 bases between them. CDR3 amino acids: CSDQIVDEQYF. As DNA, the CDR3 is TGCAGTGACCAGATCGTCGACGAGCAGTACTTC.

This clone was seen more than once but under ten times. This chain links TRBV9 with TRBJ1-1, with a tentative D call TRBD1 (6 bases). This CDR3 is 12 amino acids long. Per germline, CDR1 SGDLS and CDR2 YYNGEE. V dropped 3 bases and J dropped 7 bases, with 10 bases sitting between them. The CDR3 bases are TGTGCCAGCAGCGCACAGGGATTTGAAGCTTTCTTT. Protein: CASSAQGFEAFF.

This clone was seen a handful of times. This rearrangement joins TRBV30 to TRBJ2-3; 8 bases match TRBD2. V shed 5 bases and J 4 bases; nucleotides not matched to a gene: 8. The CDR3 sequence is 14 residues long. Germline CDR1 and CDR2: GTSNPN and SVGIG (reference sequence). For the CDR3, the DNA is TGTGCCTGGGGGACCGGGGGGGGAGCAGATACGCAGTATTTT. Translation: CAWGTGGGADTQYF.

This sequence joins TRBV13 and TRBJ2-7; no reliable D call. Germline CDR1 and CDR2: PRHDT and FYEKMQ (reference sequence). The CDR3 extends over 14 amino acids. Trimming cost V 5 bases and J 6 bases, with 17 bases left between them. The CDR3 spells CASSPPGERFEQYF. CDR3 DNA sequence: TGTGCCAGCAGCCCCCCGGGTGAACGGTTCGAGCAGTACTTC.

The rearrangement uses TRBV5-1 and TRBJ2-1; D is uncertain. The V gene's germline CDR1 is SGHRS and CDR2 YFSETQ. The CDR3 extends over 13 amino acids. Trimming removed 1 base from V and 7 bases from J, with 9 bases in between. Written as DNA, the CDR3 is TGCGCCAGCAGCTTGATTTCCCGTAATGAGCAGTTCTTC. It codes for CASSLISRNEQFF.

This clone was found a few times. V and J are TRBV6-4 and TRBJ2-5; 8 bases agree with TRBD2. The V segment lost 2 bases and the J segment 2 bases; nucleotides outside the gene matches: 7. The CDR3 runs to 16 residues. CDR1 and CDR2 from the germline V gene are MRHNA and SNTAGT. The CDR3 here is CASSDNGRGAQETQYF. CDR3 DNA sequence: TGTGCCAGCAGTGACAATGGGCGGGGGGCACAAGAGACCCAGTACTTC.

This chain uses TRBV4-3 with TRBJ2-2, with D possibly being TRBD1 (5 bases). The germline V gene has CDR1 LGHNA and CDR2 YSLEER. Trimming removed 0 bases from V and 7 bases from J, with 15 bases in between. This CDR3 has 16 residues. The CDR3: CASSQDPQGFSGELFF. Written as DNA, the CDR3 is TGCGCCAGCAGCCAAGATCCCCAGGGTTTTAGCGGGGAGCTGTTTTTT.

The chain recombines TRBV5-1 with TRBJ2-5, with 7 positions matching TRBD2. The J call is uncertain, as TRBJ2-7 better fits the DNA end. Germline CDR1 is SGHRS and CDR2 is YFSETQ. This CDR3 contains 15 residues. The CDR3 protein is CASSRPLADSYEQYF. CDR3 bases: TGCGCCAGCAGCCGCCCGCTAGCGGACTCCTACGAGCAGTACTTC.

This clone was found once. The V and J genes are TRBV7-9 and TRBJ1-4, with no clear D. Germline-derived CDR1 and CDR2 are SEHNR and FQNEAQ (reference sequence). The CDR3 consists of 12 residues. V gave up 3 bases and J gave up 8 bases, with 7 bases separating them. CDR3 coding DNA: TGTGCCAGCAGCTTGGCAGTCGAAAAACTGTTTTTT. Translation gives CASSLAVEKLFF.

This chain uses TRBV19 with TRBJ2-2, with D tentatively TRBD1 (6 bases). This CDR3 is built from 15 residues. V shed 4 bases and J shed 4 bases, with 13 bases lying between them. The germline gives CDR1 LNHDA, CDR2 SQIVND (reference sequence). The CDR3 protein is CASSTLDSFTGELFF. The CDR3 DNA reads as TGTGCCAGTAGTACCCTGGACAGTTTCACCGGGGAGCTGTTTTTT.

The J gene is TRBJ2-1, the V gene TRBV6-4; a weak D match, TRBD1 (5 bases). The germline gives CDR1 MRHNA, CDR2 SNTAGT. V was clipped by 6 bases and J by 1 base, with 13 bases between them. This CDR3 comprises 15 residues. The CDR3 DNA is TGTGCCAGCAGCCTAGTAGGGGAATCCTACAATGAGCAGTTCTTC. This sequence encodes CASSLVGESYNEQFF.

The chain joins TRBV7-9 to TRBJ1-2, with TRBD1 as a possible D gene (5 bases). Germline loops: CDR1 SEHNR, CDR2 FQNEAQ (reference sequence). The V gene lost 2 bases and the J gene lost 0 bases, with 7 bases spanning the gap. CDR3 length equals 14 residues. CDR3 residues: CASSLPGANYGYTF. CDR3 in DNA: TGTGCCAGCAGCTTACCGGGGGCTAACTATGGCTACACCTTC.

The chain joins TRBV9 to TRBJ2-2, with TRBD2 identical over 8 bases. This CDR3 has 17 amino acids. The germline gives CDR1 SGDLS, CDR2 YYNGEE. V trimming: 0 bases; J trimming: 5 bases; junction bases outside the gene matches: 9. CDR3 sequence reads: CASSVAVVLAGTGELFF. The CDR3 DNA sequence: TGTGCCAGCAGCGTAGCTGTCGTTCTAGCGGGTACCGGGGAGCTGTTTTTT.

The chain links TRBV7-2 to TRBJ1-1; D call uncertain. In germline, CDR1 is SGHTA, CDR2 FQGNSA. The germline V and J ends were trimmed by 2 bases and 8 bases, with 12 bases remaining between them. The CDR3 has 13 residues. The CDR3 DNA reads TGTGCCAGCAGCTTAATTCGGGGTACCGAAGCTTTCTTT. Translating it yields CASSLIRGTEAFF. Full variable domain (missing parts from reference TRBV7-2 and TRBJ1-1): GAGVSQSPSNKVTEKGKDVELRCDPISGHTALYWYRQSLGQGLEFLIYFQGNSAPDKSGLPSDRFSAERTGGSVSTLTIQRTQQEDSAVYLCASSLIRGTEAFFGQGTRLTVV.

The chain employs TRBV2 and TRBJ2-7; 10 nucleotides align to TRBD2. Germline V gene data show CDR1 as SNHLY and CDR2 as FYNNEI. J gave up 6 bases and V 0 bases, and 8 bases lay outside the gene matches. The CDR3 runs to 16 residues. DNA of the CDR3: TGTGCCAGCAGTGAAGCGGTGGGCAGCGGGAGGGCCGAGCAGTACTTC. Protein sequence: CASSEAVGSGRAEQYF.

This clone was counted only a few times. The chain links TRBV11-1 to TRBJ2-1; D call uncertain. Germline CDR1 is SGHAT and CDR2 is FQDESV (reference sequence). V gave up 0 bases and J gave up 4 bases, with 4 bases separating them. The CDR3 runs to 13 residues. The CDR3 region is CASSLASYNEQFF. As DNA, the CDR3 is TGTGCCAGCAGCTTAGCCAGTTACAATGAGCAGTTCTTC.

The genes are TRBV30 and TRBJ1-1; D is unclear. V gave up 0 bases and J gave up 0 bases, with 14 bases separating them. This CDR3 contains 16 residues. Germline CDR1 and CDR2: GTSNPN and SVGIG (reference sequence). The CDR3 is CAWSVRALRMNTEAFF. The CDR3, as DNA: TGTGCCTGGAGTGTACGCGCGCTAAGAATGAACACTGAAGCTTTCTTT.

The chain carries TRBV5-1 and TRBJ1-2; TRBD1 matches at 8 bases. The CDR3 is 16 amino acids. CDR1 is SGHRS and CDR2 is YFSETQ in the germline V gene. Trimming took 3 bases from V and 3 from J; bases not matched to a gene: 10. The CDR3: CASSYPSDREDYGYTF. CDR3 sequence (DNA): TGCGCCAGCAGCTATCCCTCGGACAGGGAAGACTATGGCTACACCTTC.

The rearrangement uses TRBV7-8 and TRBJ2-5, with D uncertain. CDR1 is SGHVS and CDR2 is FQNEAQ in the germline V gene. There are 13 residues in the CDR3. Trimming shortened V by 1 base and J by 5 bases, and 8 bases separated the two germline ends. The CDR3 DNA is TGTGCCAGCAGCTTAGTTTCCCCGGAGACCCAGTACTTC. Encoded protein: CASSLVSPETQYF. The full variable domain, completed using reference TRBV7-8 and TRBJ2-5, is GAGVSQSPRYKVAKRGQDVALRCDPISGHVSLFWYQQALGQGPEFLTYFQNEAQLDKSGLPSDRFFAERPEGSVSTLKIQRTQQEDSAVYLCASSLVSPETQYFGPGTRLLVL.

The chain has TRBV2 and TRBJ2-5; no clear D. The CDR3 totals 21 residues. The V gene's germline CDR1 is SNHLY and CDR2 FYNNEI. Trimming shortened V by 4 bases and J by 2 bases, and 32 bases separated the two germline ends. The CDR3 region is CASSGRVFSRQRRYFQETQYF. The DNA for the CDR3 is TGTGCCAGCAGTGGGCGTGTTTTTAGTCGCCAGCGCCGCTATTTTCAAGAGACCCAGTACTTC. The full variable domain, completed using reference TRBV2 and TRBJ2-5, is EPEVTQTPSHQVTQMGQEVILRCVPISNHLYFYWYRQILGQKVEFLVSFYNNEISEKSEIFDDQFSVERPDGSNFTLKIRSTKLEDSAMYFCASSGRVFSRQRRYFQETQYFGPGTRLLVL.

V is TRBV6-1 and J is TRBJ2-2; 8 bases are a match to TRBD1. Germline trimming cut 6 bases from V and 5 bases from J; bases unmatched to any gene: 8. In germline, CDR1 is MNHNS, CDR2 SASEGT. The CDR3 consists of 15 residues. CDR3 DNA: TGTGCCAGCAGCAGGACAGGGTGGAGGACCGGGGAGCTGTTTTTT. This sequence encodes CASSRTGWRTGELFF.

V and J are TRBV10-1 and TRBJ2-2; tentatively, D is TRBD1 (6 bases). The V and J ends lost 4 bases and 7 bases respectively, with 10 bases between them. Per the germline V gene, CDR1 is WNHNN and CDR2 is SYGVQD (reference sequence). The CDR3 length is 13 residues. The CDR3, as DNA: TGCGCCAGCAGTGTACAGGGAGTCGGGGAGCTGTTTTTT. Protein: CASSVQGVGELFF.

This clone was seen only once. The chain is built from TRBV5-6 and TRBJ1-1; 8 positions agree with TRBD1. CDR3 length: 14 amino acids. From germline, CDR1 is SGHDT and CDR2 YYEEEE. V lost 4 bases and J lost 5; bases outside the gene matches: 7. DNA for the CDR3: TGTGCCAGCAGCCCTGGGACAGGATGGACTGAAGCTTTCTTT. This sequence encodes CASSPGTGWTEAFF.

This rearrangement joins TRBV5-1 to TRBJ2-7; TRBD1 matches 8 bases. Germline-derived CDR1 and CDR2 are SGHRS and YFSETQ. Trimming at V came to 4 bases and at J to 2 bases, leaving 8 bases not matched to a gene. The CDR3 runs 15 residues. The chain's CDR3 is CASSATGQGTYEQYF. The DNA of the CDR3 is TGCGCCAGCAGCGCGACAGGACAGGGAACCTACGAGCAGTACTTC. Full variable domain (remainder filled in from reference TRBV5-1 and TRBJ2-7): KAGVTQTPRYLIKTRGQQVTLSCSPISGHRSVSWYQQTPGQGLQFLFEYFSETQRNKGNFPGRFSGRQFSNSRSEMNVSTLELGDSALYLCASSATGQGTYEQYFGPGTRLTVT.